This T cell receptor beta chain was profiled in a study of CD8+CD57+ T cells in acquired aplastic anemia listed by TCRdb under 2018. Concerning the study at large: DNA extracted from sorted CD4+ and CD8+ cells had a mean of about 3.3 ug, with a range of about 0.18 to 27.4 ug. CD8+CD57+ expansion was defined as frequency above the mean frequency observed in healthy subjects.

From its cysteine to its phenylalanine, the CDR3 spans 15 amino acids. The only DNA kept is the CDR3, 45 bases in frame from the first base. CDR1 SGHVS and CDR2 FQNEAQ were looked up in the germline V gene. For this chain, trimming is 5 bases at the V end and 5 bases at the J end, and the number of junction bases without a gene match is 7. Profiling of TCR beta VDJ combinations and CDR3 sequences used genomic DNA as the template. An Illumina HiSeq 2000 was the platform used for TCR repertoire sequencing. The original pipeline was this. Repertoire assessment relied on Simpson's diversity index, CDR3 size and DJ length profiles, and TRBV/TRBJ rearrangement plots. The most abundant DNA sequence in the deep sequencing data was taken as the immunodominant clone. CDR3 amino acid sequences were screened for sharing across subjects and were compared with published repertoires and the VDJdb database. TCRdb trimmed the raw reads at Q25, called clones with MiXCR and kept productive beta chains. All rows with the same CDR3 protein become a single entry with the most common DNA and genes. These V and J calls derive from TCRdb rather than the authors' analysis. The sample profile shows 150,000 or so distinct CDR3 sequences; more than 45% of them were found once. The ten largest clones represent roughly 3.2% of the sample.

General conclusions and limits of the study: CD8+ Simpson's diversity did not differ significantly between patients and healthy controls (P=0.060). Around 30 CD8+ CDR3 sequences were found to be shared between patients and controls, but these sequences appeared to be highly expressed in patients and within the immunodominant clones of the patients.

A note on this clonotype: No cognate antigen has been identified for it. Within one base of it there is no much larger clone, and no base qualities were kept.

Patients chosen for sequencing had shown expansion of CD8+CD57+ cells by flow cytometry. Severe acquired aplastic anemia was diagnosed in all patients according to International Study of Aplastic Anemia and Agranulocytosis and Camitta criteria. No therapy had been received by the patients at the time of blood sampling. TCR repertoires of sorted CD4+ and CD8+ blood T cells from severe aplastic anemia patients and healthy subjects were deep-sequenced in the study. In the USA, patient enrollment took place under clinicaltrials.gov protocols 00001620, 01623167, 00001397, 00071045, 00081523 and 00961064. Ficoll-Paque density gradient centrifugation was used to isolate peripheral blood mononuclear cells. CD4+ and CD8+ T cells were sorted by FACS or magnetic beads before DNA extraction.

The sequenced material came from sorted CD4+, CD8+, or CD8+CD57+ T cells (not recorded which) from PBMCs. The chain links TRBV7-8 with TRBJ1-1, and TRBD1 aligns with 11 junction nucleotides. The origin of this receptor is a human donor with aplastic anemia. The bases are TGTGCCAGCAGCCTTCTATGGGACAGGGGGACTGAAGCTTTCTTT. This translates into CASSLLWDRGTEAFF. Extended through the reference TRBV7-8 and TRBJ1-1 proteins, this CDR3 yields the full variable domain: GAGVSQSPRYKVAKRGQDVALRCDPISGHVSLFWYQQALGQGPEFLTYFQNEAQLDKSGLPSDRFFAERPEGSVSTLKIQRTQQEDSAVYLCASSLLWDRGTEAFFGQGTRLTVV.